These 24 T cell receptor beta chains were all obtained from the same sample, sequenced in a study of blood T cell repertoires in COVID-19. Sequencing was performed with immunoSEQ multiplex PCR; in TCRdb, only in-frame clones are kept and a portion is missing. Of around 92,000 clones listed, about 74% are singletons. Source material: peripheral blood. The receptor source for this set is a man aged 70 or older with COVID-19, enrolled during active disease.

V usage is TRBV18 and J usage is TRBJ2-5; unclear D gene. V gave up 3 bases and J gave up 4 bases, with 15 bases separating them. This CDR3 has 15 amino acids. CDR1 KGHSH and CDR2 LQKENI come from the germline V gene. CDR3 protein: CASSPGWPRLETQYF. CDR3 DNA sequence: TGTGCCAGCTCACCTGGGTGGCCGAGGCTAGAGACCCAGTACTTC. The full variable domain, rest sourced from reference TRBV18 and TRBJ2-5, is NAGVMQNPRHLVRRRGQEARLRCSPMKGHSHVYWYRQLPEEGLKFMVYLQKENIIDESGMPKERFSAEFPKEGPSILRIQQVVRGDSAAYFCASSPGWPRLETQYFGPGTRLLVL.

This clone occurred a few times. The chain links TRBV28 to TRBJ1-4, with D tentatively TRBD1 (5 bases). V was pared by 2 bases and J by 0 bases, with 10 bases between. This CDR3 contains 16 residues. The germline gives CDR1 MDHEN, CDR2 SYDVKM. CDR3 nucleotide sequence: TGTGCCAGCAGTTTAAGACAGCCAGCAACTAATGAAAAACTGTTTTTT. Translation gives CASSLRQPATNEKLFF.

The CDR3 DNA sequence: TGCGCCAGCAGCCAAGCACAGCGGGGTTACAATGAGCAGTTCTTC. Translating it yields CASSQAQRGYNEQFF. The chain couples TRBV4-3 to TRBJ2-1; 7 nucleotides agree with TRBD2. CDR3 length equals 15 residues. After removal of 1 base from V and 4 bases from J, the junction contained 4 bases not matched to a gene. Germline assignment: CDR1 LGHNA and CDR2 YSLEER.

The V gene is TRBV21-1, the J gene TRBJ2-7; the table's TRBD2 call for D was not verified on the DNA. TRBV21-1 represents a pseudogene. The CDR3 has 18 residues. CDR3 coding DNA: TGTGCCAGCAGCAAAGCAGTGGTCGGGTCTGAGGCCCCCTACGAGCAGTACTTC. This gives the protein CASSKAVVGSEAPYEQYF.

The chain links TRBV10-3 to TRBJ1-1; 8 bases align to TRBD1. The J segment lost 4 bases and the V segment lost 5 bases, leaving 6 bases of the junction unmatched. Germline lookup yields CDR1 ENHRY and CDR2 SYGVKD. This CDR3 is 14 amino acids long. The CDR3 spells CAISTGQGPTEAFF. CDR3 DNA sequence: TGTGCCATCAGTACCGGACAGGGTCCCACTGAAGCTTTCTTT.

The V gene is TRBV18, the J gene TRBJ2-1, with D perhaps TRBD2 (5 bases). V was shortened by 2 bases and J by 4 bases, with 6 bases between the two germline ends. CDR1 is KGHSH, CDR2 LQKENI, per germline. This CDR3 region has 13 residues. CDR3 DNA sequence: TGTGCCAGCTCACCAGGACTTTACAATGAGCAGTTCTTC. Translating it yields CASSPGLYNEQFF. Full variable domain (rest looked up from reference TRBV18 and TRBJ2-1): NAGVMQNPRHLVRRRGQEARLRCSPMKGHSHVYWYRQLPEEGLKFMVYLQKENIIDESGMPKERFSAEFPKEGPSILRIQQVVRGDSAAYFCASSPGLYNEQFFGPGTRLTVL.

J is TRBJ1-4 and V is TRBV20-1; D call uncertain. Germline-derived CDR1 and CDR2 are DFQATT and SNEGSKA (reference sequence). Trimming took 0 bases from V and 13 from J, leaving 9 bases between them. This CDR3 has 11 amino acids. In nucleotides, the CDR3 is TGCAGTGCTAGAGATCAGGTCGGACTGTTTTTT. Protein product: CSARDQVGLFF.

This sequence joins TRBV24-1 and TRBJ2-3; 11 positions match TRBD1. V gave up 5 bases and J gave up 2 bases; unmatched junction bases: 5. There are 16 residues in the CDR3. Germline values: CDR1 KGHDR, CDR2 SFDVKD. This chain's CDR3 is CATSAGDRGATDTQYF. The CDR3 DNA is TGTGCCACCAGTGCCGGGGACAGGGGGGCCACAGATACGCAGTATTTT.

The CDR3 nucleotides are TGTGCCAGCAGCCAAGAGGCCCTCACCTTACGTCTGTTCTTC. This codes for CASSQEALTLRLFF. The genes are TRBV3-1 (or the pseudogene TRBV3-2) and TRBJ2-1; the D is unclear. Germline-derived CDR1 and CDR2 are LGHDT and YNNKEL (reference sequence). V was trimmed by 0 bases and J by 15 bases, leaving 18 bases between them. CDR3 size: 14 residues.

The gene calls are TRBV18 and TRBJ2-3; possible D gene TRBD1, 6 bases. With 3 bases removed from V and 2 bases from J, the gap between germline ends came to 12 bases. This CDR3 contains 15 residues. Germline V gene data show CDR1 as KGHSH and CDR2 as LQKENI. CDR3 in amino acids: CASSPKDRDTDTQYF. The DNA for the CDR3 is TGTGCCAGCTCACCTAAGGACAGAGACACAGATACGCAGTATTTT. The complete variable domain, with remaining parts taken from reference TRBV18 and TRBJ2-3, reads NAGVMQNPRHLVRRRGQEARLRCSPMKGHSHVYWYRQLPEEGLKFMVYLQKENIIDESGMPKERFSAEFPKEGPSILRIQQVVRGDSAAYFCASSPKDRDTDTQYFGPGTRLTVL.

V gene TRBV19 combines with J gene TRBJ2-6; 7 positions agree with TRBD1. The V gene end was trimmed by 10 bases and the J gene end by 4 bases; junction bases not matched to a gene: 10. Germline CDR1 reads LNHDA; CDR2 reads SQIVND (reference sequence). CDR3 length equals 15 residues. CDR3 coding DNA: TGTGCCACAGACGACAGGGCCTCCGGGGCCAACGTCCTGACTTTC. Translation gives CATDDRASGANVLTF.

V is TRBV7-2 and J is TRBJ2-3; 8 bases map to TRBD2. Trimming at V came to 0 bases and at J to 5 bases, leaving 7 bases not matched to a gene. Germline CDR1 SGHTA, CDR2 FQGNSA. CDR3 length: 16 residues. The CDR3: CASSLAVAGGQDTQYF. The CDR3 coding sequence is TGTGCCAGCAGCTTAGCGGTTGCGGGAGGCCAAGATACGCAGTATTTT.

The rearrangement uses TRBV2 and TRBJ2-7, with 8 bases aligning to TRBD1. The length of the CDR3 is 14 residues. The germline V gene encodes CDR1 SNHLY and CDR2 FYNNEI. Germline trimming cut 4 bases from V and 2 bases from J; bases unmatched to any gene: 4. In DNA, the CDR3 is TGTGCCAGCAGTGGACAGGGGCGCACCTACGAGCAGTACTTC. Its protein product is CASSGQGRTYEQYF.

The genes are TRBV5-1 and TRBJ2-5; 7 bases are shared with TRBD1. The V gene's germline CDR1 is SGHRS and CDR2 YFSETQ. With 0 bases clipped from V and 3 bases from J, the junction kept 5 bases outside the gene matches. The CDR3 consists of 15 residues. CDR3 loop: CASSLVGTEEETQYF. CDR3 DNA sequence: TGCGCCAGCAGCTTGGTTGGGACAGAGGAAGAGACCCAGTACTTC. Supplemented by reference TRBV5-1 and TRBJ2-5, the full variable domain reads KAGVTQTPRYLIKTRGQQVTLSCSPISGHRSVSWYQQTPGQGLQFLFEYFSETQRNKGNFPGRFSGRQFSNSRSEMNVSTLELGDSALYLCASSLVGTEEETQYFGPGTRLLVL.

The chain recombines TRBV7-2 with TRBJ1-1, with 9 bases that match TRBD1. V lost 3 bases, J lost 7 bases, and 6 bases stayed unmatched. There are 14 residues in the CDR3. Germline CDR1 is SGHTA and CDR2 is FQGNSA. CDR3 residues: CASSFRQGVNEAFF. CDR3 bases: TGTGCCAGCAGCTTCCGACAGGGGGTTAATGAAGCTTTCTTT.

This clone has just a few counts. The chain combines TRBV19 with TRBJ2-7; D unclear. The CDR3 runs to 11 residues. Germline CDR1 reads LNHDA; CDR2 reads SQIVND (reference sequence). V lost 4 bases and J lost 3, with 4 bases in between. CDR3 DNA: TGTGCCAGTAGTAACAGCTACGAGCAGTACTTC. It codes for CASSNSYEQYF.

CDR3 residues: CASSPWTSRGNQPQHF. The CDR3 nucleotides are TGTGCCAGCAGCCCATGGACAAGCCGAGGCAATCAGCCCCAGCATTTT. V gene TRBV5-6 combines with J gene TRBJ1-5; maybe TRBD1 (5 bases). The ends were cut back, 4 bases at V and 2 bases at J, with 16 bases in the middle. Germline CDR1 reads SGHDT; CDR2 reads YYEEEE. This CDR3 region has 16 residues.

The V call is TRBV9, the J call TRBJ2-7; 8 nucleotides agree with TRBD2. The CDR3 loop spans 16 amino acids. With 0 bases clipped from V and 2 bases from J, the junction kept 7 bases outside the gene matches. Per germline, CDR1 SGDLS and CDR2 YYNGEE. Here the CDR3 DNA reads TGTGCCAGCAGCGTAGGTAGGACTAGCTTTCCCTACGAGCAGTACTTC. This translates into CASSVGRTSFPYEQYF. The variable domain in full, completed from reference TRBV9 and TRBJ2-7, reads DSGVTQTPKHLITATGQRVTLRCSPRSGDLSVYWYQQSLDQGLQFLIQYYNGEERAKGNILERFSAQQFPDLHSELNLSSLELGDSALYFCASSVGRTSFPYEQYFGPGTRLTVT.

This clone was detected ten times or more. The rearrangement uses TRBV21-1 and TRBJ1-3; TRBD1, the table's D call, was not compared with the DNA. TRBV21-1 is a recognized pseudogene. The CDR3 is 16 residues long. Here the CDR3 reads CASRALQGPSGNTIYF. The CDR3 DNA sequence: TGTGCCAGCAGAGCCCTACAGGGACCTAGTGGAAACACCATATATTTT.

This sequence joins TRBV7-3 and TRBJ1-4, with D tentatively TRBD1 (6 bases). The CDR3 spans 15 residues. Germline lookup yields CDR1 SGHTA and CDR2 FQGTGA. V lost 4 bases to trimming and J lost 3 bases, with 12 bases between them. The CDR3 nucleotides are TGTGCCAGCAGCTCTACAGGGACGGCTAATGAAAAACTGTTTTTT. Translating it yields CASSSTGTANEKLFF.

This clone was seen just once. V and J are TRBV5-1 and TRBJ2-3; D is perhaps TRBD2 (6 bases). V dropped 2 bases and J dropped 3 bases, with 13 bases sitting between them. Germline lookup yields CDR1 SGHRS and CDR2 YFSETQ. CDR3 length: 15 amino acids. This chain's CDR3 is CASSFLSGGTDTQYF. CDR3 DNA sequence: TGCGCCAGCAGCTTCCTTAGCGGTGGGACAGATACGCAGTATTTT.

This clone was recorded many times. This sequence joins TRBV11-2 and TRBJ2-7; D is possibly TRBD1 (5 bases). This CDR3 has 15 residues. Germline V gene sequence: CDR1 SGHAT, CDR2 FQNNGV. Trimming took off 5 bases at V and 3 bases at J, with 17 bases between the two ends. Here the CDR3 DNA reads TGTGCCAGCAGCGCCTCTCCAACAGGTGACTACGAGCAGTACTTC. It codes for CASSASPTGDYEQYF.

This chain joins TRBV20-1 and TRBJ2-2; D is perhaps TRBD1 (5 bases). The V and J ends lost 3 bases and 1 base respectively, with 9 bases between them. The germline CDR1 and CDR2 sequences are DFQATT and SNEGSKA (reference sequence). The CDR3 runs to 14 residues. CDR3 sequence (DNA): TGCAGTGCTAGTAGACAGTGGAACACCGGGGAGCTGTTTTTT. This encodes CSASRQWNTGELFF.

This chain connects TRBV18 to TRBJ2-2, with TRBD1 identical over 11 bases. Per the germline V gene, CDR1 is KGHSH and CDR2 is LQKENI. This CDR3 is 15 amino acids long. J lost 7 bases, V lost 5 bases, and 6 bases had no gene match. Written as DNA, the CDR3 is TGTGCCAGCTCAGGCGGACAGGGGGCTCTCGGGGAGCTGTTTTTT. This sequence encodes CASSGGQGALGELFF.